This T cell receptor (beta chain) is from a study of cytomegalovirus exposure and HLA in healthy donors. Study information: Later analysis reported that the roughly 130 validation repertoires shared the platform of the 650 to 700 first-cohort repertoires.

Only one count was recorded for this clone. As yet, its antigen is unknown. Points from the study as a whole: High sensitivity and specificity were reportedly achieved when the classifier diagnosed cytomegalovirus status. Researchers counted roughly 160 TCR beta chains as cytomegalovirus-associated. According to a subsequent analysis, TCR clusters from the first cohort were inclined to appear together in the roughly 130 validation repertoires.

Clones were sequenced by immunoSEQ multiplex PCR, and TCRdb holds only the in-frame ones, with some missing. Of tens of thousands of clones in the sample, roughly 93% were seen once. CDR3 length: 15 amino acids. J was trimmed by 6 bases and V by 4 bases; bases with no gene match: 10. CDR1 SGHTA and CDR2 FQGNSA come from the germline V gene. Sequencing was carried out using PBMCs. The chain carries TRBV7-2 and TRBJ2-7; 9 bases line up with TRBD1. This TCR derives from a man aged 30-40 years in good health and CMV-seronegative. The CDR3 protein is CASSSGGQGTGEQYF. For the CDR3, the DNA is TGTGCCAGCAGCTCCGGTGGACAGGGGACAGGCGAGCAGTACTTC.